The present T cell receptor beta chain was sequenced within a study of CD8 T cells in Susac syndrome. The study, taken as a whole, reports: The study acknowledged a relatively small number of individuals in its TCR sequencing and HLA analysis.

A remark on this clonotype: Its matching antigen is unknown.

With random hexamers, reverse transcription was performed on about 0.5 to 1 ug of RNA. Via MiXCR, TCRdb re-called the immunoSEQ multiplex PCR reads, giving one row per CDR3 protein. The table has around 200,000 distinct CDR3 sequences, roughly 96% seen once. J was trimmed by 7 bases and V by 6 bases; bases with no gene match: 8. The CDR3 runs to 14 residues. The gene calls are TRBV12-3 or TRBV12-4 and TRBJ1-2; 10 bases match TRBD1. This receptor was obtained from a human donor in good health. Sequences were obtained from CD4+ T cells from PBMCs. The CDR3 sequence is CASRRETGGIGYTF. The CDR3 DNA is TGTGCCAGCAGGCGAGAGACAGGGGGCATTGGCTACACCTTC.